The next 4 T cell receptor beta chains were all read from a single sample in a study of cytomegalovirus exposure and HLA in healthy donors. With 60 Vbeta and 13 Jbeta primers, the PCR was carried out. Sequencing used immunoSEQ multiplex PCR; TCRdb keeps in-frame clones, though not all of them. This table holds 85,000 to 130,000 clones, 76% found once. Sequenced material: PBMCs. All receptors come from a woman aged 18-35 years in good health and CMV-seropositive.

The V gene is TRBV6-1, the J gene TRBJ2-2, with 8 bases matching TRBD2. Germline trimming cut 6 bases from V and 5 bases from J; bases unmatched to any gene: 8. This CDR3 spans 15 amino acids. Looked up from germline, CDR1 is MNHNS and CDR2 is SASEGT. CDR3 nucleotides: TGTGCCAGCAGAATTGAGCGGGAGAAGACCGGGGAGCTGTTTTTT. Encoded protein: CASRIEREKTGELFF.

This chain uses TRBV11-2 with TRBJ2-3, with a tentative D call TRBD2 (7 bases). Trimming removed 1 base at V and 0 bases at J, with 20 bases between. The germline V gene encodes CDR1 SGHAT and CDR2 FQNNGV. The CDR3 is 19 residues long. The CDR3 loop is CASSLGSYPRGASTDTQYF. The CDR3 bases are TGTGCCAGCAGCTTAGGCTCCTACCCCCGGGGGGCAAGCACAGATACGCAGTATTTT.

This chain links TRBV29-1 with TRBJ1-4; 8 bases are a match to TRBD1. The germline V gene has CDR1 SQVTM and CDR2 ANQGSEA. This CDR3 has 14 residues. After removal of 5 bases from V and 7 bases from J, the junction contained 9 bases not matched to a gene. CDR3 region: CSVTGGGVGEKLFF. Here the CDR3 DNA reads TGCAGCGTTACAGGGGGTGGAGTGGGTGAAAAACTGTTTTTT.

This clone was counted between two and nine times. The chain joins TRBV28 to TRBJ2-1, with TRBD2 matching 9 bases. The CDR3 contains 16 residues. Losses at the gene ends were 6 bases for V and 4 bases for J; bases not matched to a gene: 10. Germline V lookup: CDR1 MDHEN, CDR2 SYDVKM. The CDR3, as DNA: TGTGCCAGCAGGAGCCAGACTAGCGGAGCATACAATGAGCAGTTCTTC. Translation gives CASRSQTSGAYNEQFF.